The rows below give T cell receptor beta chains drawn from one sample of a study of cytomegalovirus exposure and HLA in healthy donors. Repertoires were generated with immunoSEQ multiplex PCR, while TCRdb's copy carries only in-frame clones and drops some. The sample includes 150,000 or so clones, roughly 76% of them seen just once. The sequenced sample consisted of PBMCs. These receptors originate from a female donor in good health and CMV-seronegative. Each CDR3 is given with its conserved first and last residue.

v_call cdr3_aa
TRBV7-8 CASSWTGFPEAFF
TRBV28 CASSLVGTGTYEQYF
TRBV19 CASSHREAGELFF
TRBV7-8 CASSFYGGLQETQYF
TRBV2 CASRGTGGMSYNSPLHF
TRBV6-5 CASRVGQGVNTEAFF
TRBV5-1 CASSFDSATNEKLFF
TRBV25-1 CANSDGAAYSNQPQHF
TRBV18 CASHLGRAATNEKLFF
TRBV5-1 CASSLEVALNTEAFF
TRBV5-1 CASSLALDRGAYSPLHF
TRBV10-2 CASSESPSWGGTDGYTF
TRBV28 CASSSRAGAPYEQYF
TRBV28 CASSSEQGMYGYTF
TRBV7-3 CASSLVTGEGSYNEQFF
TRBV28 CASISGSLDRGTEAFF
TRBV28 CASGRSYEQYF
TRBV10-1 CATNSGSRTGSFYEQYF
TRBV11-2 CASSSPQGLGGELFF
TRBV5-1 CASSPGTTYNEQFF
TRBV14 CASSQDRNYGYTF
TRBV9 CASTAGWVGEKLFF
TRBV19 CASSIVGLSGANVLTF
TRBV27 CASSFTGENNEQFF
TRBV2 CASSWRGYSNQPQHF
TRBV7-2 CASSPLGRGAEKLFF
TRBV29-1 CSAPPTSGFTNEQFF
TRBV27 CASSAGTANYGYTF
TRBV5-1 CASSDSGQGNSPLHF
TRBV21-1 CASKGRLAEGYNEQFF
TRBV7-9 CASSYSRAGVTEAFF
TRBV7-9 CASSLETPTNYGYTF
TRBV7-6 CASSLLGQGASYEQYF
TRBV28 CASKVAGGAGGNYGYTF
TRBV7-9 CASSSVQIYGYTF
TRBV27 CASRWDIINSPLHF
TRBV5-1 CASSRGQGSDTQHF
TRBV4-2 CASSQGLAANTGELFF
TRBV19 CASKSSANYGYTF
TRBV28 CASSLTWGPYEQYF
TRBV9 CASSRQGGNTEAFF
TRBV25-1 CASSMRGSGDKNIQYF
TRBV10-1 CASSEGTGAYNEQFF
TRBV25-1 CASLGRGLQETQYF
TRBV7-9 CASSSTQVQSYEQYF
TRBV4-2 CASSQDEAQGGDYGYTF